This paragraph reports one T cell receptor (beta chain). Per the original methods: By means of reference gene primer amplification, nucleated cell counts were estimated. Assay: immunoSEQ multiplex PCR; the TCRdb copy retains only in-frame clones and omits some. For V, J and clone size, that table is used; D and trimming come from the DNA. Seen here are a few hundred thousand clones, more than 65% observed once, and the top ten hold approximately 3.1%. This CDR3 has 15 residues. CDR1 is SNHLY and CDR2 is FYNNEI in the germline V gene. Trimming at V came to 7 bases and at J to 2 bases, leaving 8 bases not matched to a gene. This specimen belongs to a study of blood T cell repertoires in COVID-19. Study summary: Samples of COVID-19 (acute and convalescent) were obtained from the United States, Italy and Spain. PBMCs, B-cell-depleted T cells, or T cells were the source of the cDNA or gDNA that made up the material.

The chain carries TRBV2 and TRBJ2-3; 8 bases fit TRBD2. Sequenced material: peripheral blood. The receptor was isolated from a woman between 18 and 29 years old with acute or convalescent COVID-19. CDR3 protein: CASTKTAGDTDTQYF. The CDR3 DNA follows: TGTGCCAGCACCAAAACAGCGGGAGACACAGATACGCAGTATTTT. The variable domain in full, completed from reference TRBV2 and TRBJ2-3, reads EPEVTQTPSHQVTQMGQEVILRCVPISNHLYFYWYRQILGQKVEFLVSFYNNEISEKSEIFDDQFSVERPDGSNFTLKIRSTKLEDSAMYFCASTKTAGDTDTQYFGPGTRLTVL.